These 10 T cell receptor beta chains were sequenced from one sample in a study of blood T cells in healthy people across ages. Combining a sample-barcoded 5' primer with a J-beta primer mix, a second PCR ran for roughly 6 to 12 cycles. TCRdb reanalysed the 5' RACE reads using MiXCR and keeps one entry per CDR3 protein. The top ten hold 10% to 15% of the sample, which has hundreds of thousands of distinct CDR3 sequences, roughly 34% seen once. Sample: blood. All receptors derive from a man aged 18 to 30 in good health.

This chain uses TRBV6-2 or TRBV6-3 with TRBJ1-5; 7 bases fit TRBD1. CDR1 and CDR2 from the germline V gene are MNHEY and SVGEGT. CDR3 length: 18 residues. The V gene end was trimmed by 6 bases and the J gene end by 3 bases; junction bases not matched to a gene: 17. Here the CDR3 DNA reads TGTGCCAGCAGCACCCCCGGTGGGACAGCGTTTTACAATCAGCCCCAGCATTTT. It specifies CASSTPGGTAFYNQPQHF.

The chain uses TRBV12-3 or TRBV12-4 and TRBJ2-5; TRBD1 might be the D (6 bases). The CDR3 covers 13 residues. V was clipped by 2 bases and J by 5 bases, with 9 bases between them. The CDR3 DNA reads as TGTGCCAGCAGTTTAAGGGACATTGAGACCCAGTACTTC. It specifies CASSLRDIETQYF.

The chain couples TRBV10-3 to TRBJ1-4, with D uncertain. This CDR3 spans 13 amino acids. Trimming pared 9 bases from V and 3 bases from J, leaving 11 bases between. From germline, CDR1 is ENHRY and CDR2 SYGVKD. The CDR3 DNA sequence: TGTGCCATTATGAAGGGCCCTAATGAAAAACTGTTTTTT. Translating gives CAIMKGPNEKLFF.

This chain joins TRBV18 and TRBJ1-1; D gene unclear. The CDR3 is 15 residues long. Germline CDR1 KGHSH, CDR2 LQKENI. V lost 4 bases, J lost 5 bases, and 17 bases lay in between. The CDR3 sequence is CASSHDWPGRTEAFF. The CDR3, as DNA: TGTGCCAGCTCACACGACTGGCCGGGAAGAACTGAAGCTTTCTTT.

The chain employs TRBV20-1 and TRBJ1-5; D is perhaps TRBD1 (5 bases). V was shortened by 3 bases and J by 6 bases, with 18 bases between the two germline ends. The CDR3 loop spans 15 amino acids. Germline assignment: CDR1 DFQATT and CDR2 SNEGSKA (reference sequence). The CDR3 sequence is CSASRTGQGSQPQHF. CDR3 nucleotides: TGCAGTGCTAGCCGGACGGGGCAGGGTAGTCAGCCCCAGCATTTT.

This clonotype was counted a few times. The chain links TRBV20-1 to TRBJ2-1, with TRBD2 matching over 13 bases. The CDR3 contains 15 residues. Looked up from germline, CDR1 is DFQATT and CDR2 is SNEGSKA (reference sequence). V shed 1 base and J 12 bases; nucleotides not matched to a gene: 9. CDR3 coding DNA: TGCAGTGCTAGAGGCACGACTAGCGGGGGGAGCGCGCAGTTCTTC. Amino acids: CSARGTTSGGSAQFF.

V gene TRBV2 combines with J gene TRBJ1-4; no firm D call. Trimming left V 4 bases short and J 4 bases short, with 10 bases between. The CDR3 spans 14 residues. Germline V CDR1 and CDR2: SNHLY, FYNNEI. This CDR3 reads CASSARLFNEKLFF. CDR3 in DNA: TGTGCCAGCAGTGCCCGATTGTTTAATGAAAAACTGTTTTTT.

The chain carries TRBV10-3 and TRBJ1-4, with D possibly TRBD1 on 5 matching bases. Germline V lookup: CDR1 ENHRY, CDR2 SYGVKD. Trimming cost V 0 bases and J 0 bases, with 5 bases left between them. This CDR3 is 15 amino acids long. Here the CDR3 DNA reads TGTGCCATCAGTGAGTCGACAGCAACTAATGAAAAACTGTTTTTT. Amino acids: CAISESTATNEKLFF.

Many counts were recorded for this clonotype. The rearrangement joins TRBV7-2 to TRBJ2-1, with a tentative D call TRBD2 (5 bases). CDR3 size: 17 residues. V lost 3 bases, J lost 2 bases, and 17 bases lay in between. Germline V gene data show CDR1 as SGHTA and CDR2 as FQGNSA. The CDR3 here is CASSFWGESGTYNEQFF. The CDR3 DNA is TGTGCCAGCAGCTTCTGGGGTGAGAGCGGTACCTACAATGAGCAGTTCTTC.

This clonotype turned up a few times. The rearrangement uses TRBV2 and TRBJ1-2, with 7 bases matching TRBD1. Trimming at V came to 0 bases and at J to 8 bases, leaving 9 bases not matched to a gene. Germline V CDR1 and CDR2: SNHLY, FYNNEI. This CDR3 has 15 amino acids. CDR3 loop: CASSEARGTAGGYTF. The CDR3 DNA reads TGTGCCAGCAGTGAAGCGCGGGGGACAGCGGGGGGCTACACCTTC.